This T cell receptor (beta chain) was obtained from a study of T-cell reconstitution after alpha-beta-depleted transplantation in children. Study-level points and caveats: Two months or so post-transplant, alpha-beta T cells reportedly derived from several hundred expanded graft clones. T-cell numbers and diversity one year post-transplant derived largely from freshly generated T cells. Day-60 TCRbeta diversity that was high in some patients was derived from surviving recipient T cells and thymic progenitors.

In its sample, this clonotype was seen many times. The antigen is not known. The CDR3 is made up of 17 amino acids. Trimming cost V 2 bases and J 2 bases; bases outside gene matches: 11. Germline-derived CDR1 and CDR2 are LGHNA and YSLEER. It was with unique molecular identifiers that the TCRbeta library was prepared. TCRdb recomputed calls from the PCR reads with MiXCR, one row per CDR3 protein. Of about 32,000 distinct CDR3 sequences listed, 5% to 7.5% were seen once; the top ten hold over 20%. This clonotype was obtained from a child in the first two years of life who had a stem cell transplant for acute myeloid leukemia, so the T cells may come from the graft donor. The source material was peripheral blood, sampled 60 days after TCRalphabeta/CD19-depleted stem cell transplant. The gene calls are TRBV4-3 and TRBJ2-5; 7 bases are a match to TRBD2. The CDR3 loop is CASSQLKRGQAQETQYF. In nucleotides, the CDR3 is TGCGCCAGCAGCCAACTAAAGCGGGGCCAGGCTCAAGAGACCCAGTACTTC.